The clone carrying this T cell receptor beta chain was seen only a few times. The sample comes from a study of T cells after yellow fever vaccination. This CDR3 contains 14 residues. The germline V and J ends were trimmed by 6 bases and 10 bases, with 16 bases remaining between them. From the 5' RACE reads, TCRdb called clonotypes with MiXCR, one entry per CDR3 protein. The sample contains about 350,000 distinct CDR3 sequences, about 12% of which appear only once. The sample in question was CD4+ T cells sorted from PBMCs, obtained 15 days after the yellow fever booster vaccination. The chain couples TRBV12-3 or TRBV12-4 to TRBJ1-6; tentatively, D is TRBD1 (5 bases). This receptor was taken from a man aged 18 to 35 who received the YFV17D yellow fever vaccine. This CDR3 reads CASRRDRLGSPLHF. The CDR3 DNA sequence: TGTGCCAGCAGGAGGGACCGCCTTGGGTCACCCCTCCACTTT.